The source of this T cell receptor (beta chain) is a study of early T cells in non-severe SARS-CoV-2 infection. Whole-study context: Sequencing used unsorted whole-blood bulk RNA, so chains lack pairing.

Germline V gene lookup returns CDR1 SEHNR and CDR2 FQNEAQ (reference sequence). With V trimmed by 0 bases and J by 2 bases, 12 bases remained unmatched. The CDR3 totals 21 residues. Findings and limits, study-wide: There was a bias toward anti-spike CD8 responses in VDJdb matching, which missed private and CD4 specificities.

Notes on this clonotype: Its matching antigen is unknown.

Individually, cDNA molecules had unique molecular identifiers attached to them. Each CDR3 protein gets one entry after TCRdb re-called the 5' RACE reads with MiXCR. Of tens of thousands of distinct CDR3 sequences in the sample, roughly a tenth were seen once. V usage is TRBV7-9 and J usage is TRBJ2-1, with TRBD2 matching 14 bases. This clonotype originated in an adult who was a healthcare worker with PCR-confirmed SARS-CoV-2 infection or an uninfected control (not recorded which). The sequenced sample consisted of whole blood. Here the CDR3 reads CASSLAQPGLAGATAYNEQFF. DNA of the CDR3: TGTGCCAGCAGCTTAGCTCAGCCGGGACTAGCGGGAGCTACTGCCTACAATGAGCAGTTCTTC.